This T cell receptor beta chain was documented in a study of blood T cell repertoires in COVID-19. Using immunoSEQ multiplex PCR, the repertoire was profiled, and TCRdb retains in-frame clones only, with some absent. The table shows about 280,000 clones, with approximately 83% occurring only once. Germline CDR1 LGHDT, CDR2 YNNKEL (reference sequence). CDR3 length: 15 amino acids. V shed 4 bases and J shed 5 bases, with 17 bases lying between them. V is TRBV3-1 (or the pseudogene TRBV3-2) and J is TRBJ2-5; D not resolved. Sequencing input: peripheral blood. The receptor was derived from a woman aged 70 to 79 with acute or convalescent COVID-19. CDR3 in amino acids: CASSPPQASSETQYF. CDR3 sequence (DNA): TGTGCCAGCAGCCCCCCCCAAGCAAGTAGTGAGACCCAGTACTTC.